Below are 25 T cell receptor beta chains sequenced from a single sample in a study of T cell responses to AZD1222 COVID-19 vaccine (dated by TCRdb to the early 2020s). The library came from the immunoSEQ multiplex PCR assay. TCRdb took this table from immuneACCESS and kept in-frame rearrangements with V and J called. Such tables lack part of the clones; where checked against another copy, unresolved V genes explain under half of the gap, and the rest is unexplained. The sample table records roughly 93,000 clones; about 90% of these occur just once. The ten largest make up roughly 24% of the sample. This specimen's time point label, per the study, means: baseline before first vaccination. Sequenced here: peripheral blood, sampled on day 0 of AZD1222 vaccination. The receptors here all came from an adult in good health.

This clone has just a few counts. This sample also contains other DNA sequences that code for the same CDR3. V usage is TRBV14 and J usage is TRBJ2-2, with 10 positions matching TRBD2. Trimming cost V 1 base and J 0 bases; bases outside gene matches: 2. The germline V gene has CDR1 SGHDN and CDR2 FVKESK. This CDR3 is 17 amino acids long. The CDR3 protein is CASSQGLAGANTGELFF. CDR3 bases: TGTGCCAGCAGCCAAGGTCTAGCGGGAGCGAACACCGGGGAGCTGTTTTTT.

The J gene is TRBJ2-7, the V gene TRBV4-2; TRBD2 matches at 8 bases. The germline gives CDR1 LGHNA, CDR2 YNFKEQ. CDR3 length: 16 residues. V was pared by 3 bases and J by 0 bases, with 7 bases of the junction left unmatched. CDR3 in DNA: TGTGCCAGCAGCCACCCTCGGGAGGGCCGCTCCTACGAGCAGTACTTC. This gives the protein CASSHPREGRSYEQYF.

The rearrangement joins TRBV6-5 to TRBJ2-7; D possibly corresponds to TRBD2 (7 bases). Germline loops: CDR1 MNHEY, CDR2 SVGAGI. Trimming left V 7 bases short and J 3 bases short, with 16 bases between. This CDR3 spans 14 amino acids. This CDR3 reads CASTQGGANYEQYF. As DNA, the CDR3 is TGTGCCAGCACCCAAGGGGGGGCCAACTACGAGCAGTACTTC.

The chain employs TRBV18 and TRBJ1-5, with a weak D call TRBD1 (5 bases). The V gene lost 6 bases and the J gene lost 4 bases, with 13 bases spanning the gap. This CDR3 is built from 14 residues. CDR1 is KGHSH and CDR2 is LQKENI in the germline V gene. The CDR3 DNA reads TGTGCCAGCTCCCCGGGGGGTAGGAATCAGCCCCAGCATTTT. Protein: CASSPGGRNQPQHF.

The chain recombines TRBV11-2 with TRBJ2-7; weak D call: TRBD1 (5 bases). Trimming shortened V by 3 bases and J by 6 bases, and 21 bases separated the two germline ends. The CDR3 covers 16 residues. Germline lookup yields CDR1 SGHAT and CDR2 FQNNGV. The CDR3 DNA follows: TGTGCCAGCAGCTTTGCGGTAGCAGGGAATGGCGGCGAGCAGTACTTC. It translates to CASSFAVAGNGGEQYF.

The genes are TRBV11-2 and TRBJ1-5, with 7 bases that match TRBD1. Trimming at V came to 1 base and at J to 6 bases, leaving 3 bases not matched to a gene. From germline, CDR1 is SGHAT and CDR2 FQNNGV. CDR3 length: 14 amino acids. Written as DNA, the CDR3 is TGTGCCAGCAGCTTAGTAGGGGGCGGTCAGCCCCAGCATTTT. This translates into CASSLVGGGQPQHF.

J is TRBJ2-3 and V is TRBV2, with 7 bases fitting TRBD1. The CDR3 totals 15 residues. Germline CDR1 and CDR2: SNHLY and FYNNEI. Trimming took 6 bases from V and 0 from J; bases not matched to a gene: 6. The CDR3 region is CASRRDSHSTDTQYF. CDR3 in DNA: TGTGCCAGCAGACGGGACAGTCATAGCACAGATACGCAGTATTTT.

The chain carries TRBV7-2 and TRBJ2-7; D ambiguous. The germline V gene encodes CDR1 SGHTA and CDR2 FQGNSA. The V gene lost 2 bases and the J gene lost 1 base, with 6 bases spanning the gap. The CDR3 totals 13 residues. CDR3 nucleotide sequence: TGTGCCAGCAGCTTACAGGAGTCCTACGAGCAGTACTTC. Translated, it gives CASSLQESYEQYF. Combining the CDR3 with reference TRBV7-2 and TRBJ2-7 gives the whole variable domain GAGVSQSPSNKVTEKGKDVELRCDPISGHTALYWYRQSLGQGLEFLIYFQGNSAPDKSGLPSDRFSAERTGGSVSTLTIQRTQQEDSAVYLCASSLQESYEQYFGPGTRLTVT.

In its sample, this clone was seen once. The rearrangement uses TRBV28 and TRBJ2-5; TRBD2 matches at 15 bases. The CDR3 has 16 amino acids. V lost 7 bases and J lost 5; bases outside the gene matches: 8. Germline assignment: CDR1 MDHEN and CDR2 SYDVKM. CDR3 sequence (DNA): TGTGCCAGCATGAGGACTAGCGGGAGGGCATGGGAGACCCAGTACTTC. Its translation: CASMRTSGRAWETQYF.

This clone was counted between two and nine times. The V call is TRBV6-5, the J call TRBJ2-7, with no clear D. Germline V gene lookup returns CDR1 MNHEY and CDR2 SVGAGI. This CDR3 comprises 13 residues. V lost 7 bases and J 3 bases, leaving 13 bases between the germline ends. CDR3 in amino acids: CASTPYVLYEQYF. The CDR3 DNA reads TGTGCCAGCACTCCGTATGTACTCTACGAGCAGTACTTC.

This chain links TRBV28 with TRBJ2-5, with D unclear. CDR1 is MDHEN, CDR2 SYDVKM, per germline. V gave up 4 bases and J gave up 7 bases, with 10 bases separating them. The CDR3 has 12 residues. CDR3 residues: CASSSDIGTQYF. The CDR3 bases are TGTGCCAGCAGTTCCGACATCGGGACCCAGTACTTC. Based on the CDR3 plus reference TRBV28 and TRBJ2-5, the full variable domain is DVKVTQSSRYLVKRTGEKVFLECVQDMDHENMFWYRQDPGLGLRLIYFSYDVKMKEKGDIPEGYSVSREKKERFSLILESASTNQTSMYLCASSSDIGTQYFGPGTRLLVL.

The J gene is TRBJ2-3, the V gene TRBV19, with 12 bases aligning to TRBD2. Germline CDR1 is LNHDA and CDR2 is SQIVND (reference sequence). The CDR3 totals 15 residues. J gave up 0 bases and V 7 bases, and 2 bases lay outside the gene matches. CDR3 sequence (DNA): TGTGCCAGTACCGGGACTAGCGGGAGCACAGATACGCAGTATTTT. It codes for CASTGTSGSTDTQYF.

The chain carries TRBV9 and TRBJ2-4; D is ambiguous. The CDR3 totals 13 residues. V lost 0 bases to trimming and J lost 5 bases, with 6 bases between them. Looked up from germline, CDR1 is SGDLS and CDR2 is YYNGEE. For the CDR3, the DNA is TGTGCCAGCAGCGTAGGGTCCGAAAACATTCAGTACTTC. Its protein product is CASSVGSENIQYF. Together with reference TRBV9 and TRBJ2-4, the CDR3 gives the full variable domain: DSGVTQTPKHLITATGQRVTLRCSPRSGDLSVYWYQQSLDQGLQFLIQYYNGEERAKGNILERFSAQQFPDLHSELNLSSLELGDSALYFCASSVGSENIQYFGAGTRLSVL.

The genes are TRBV10-3 and TRBJ2-7; 12 bases are shared with TRBD2. This CDR3 is built from 17 residues. The V gene end was trimmed by 5 bases and the J gene end by 2 bases; junction bases not matched to a gene: 10. Germline V gives CDR1 ENHRY, CDR2 SYGVKD. The CDR3 DNA sequence: TGTGCCATCAGTTCCCGGGGCCGGACTAGCGGGACCTACGAGCAGTACTTC. Translated, it gives CAISSRGRTSGTYEQYF.

This rearrangement joins TRBV6-2 or TRBV6-3 to TRBJ2-1; possible D gene TRBD1, 5 bases. This CDR3 spans 13 amino acids. Germline CDR1 reads MNHEY; CDR2 reads SVGEGT. Trimming removed 5 bases at V and 2 bases at J, with 7 bases between. For the CDR3, the DNA is TGTGCCAGCAGTAGGGGTACCTACAATGAGCAGTTCTTC. It is translated as CASSRGTYNEQFF.

The V and J genes are TRBV12-5 and TRBJ1-1; 7 bases map to TRBD1. There are 14 residues in the CDR3. Germline V gene lookup returns CDR1 LGHNT and CDR2 FRNRAP. After removal of 7 bases from V and 3 bases from J, the junction contained 8 bases not matched to a gene. In nucleotides, the CDR3 is TGTGCTAGTGCCGGGGACAGCTTCTACACTGAAGCTTTCTTT. It codes for CASAGDSFYTEAFF.

This rearrangement joins TRBV7-8 to TRBJ2-6; D gene unclear. Trimming cost V 4 bases and J 0 bases, with 10 bases left between them. CDR3 length equals 16 residues. The germline V gene encodes CDR1 SGHVS and CDR2 FQNEAQ. CDR3 sequence (DNA): TGTGCCAGCAGCTCCCCGATTAGCTCTGGGGCCAACGTCCTGACTTTC. Its translation: CASSSPISSGANVLTF.

This clone was counted a few times. The J gene is TRBJ2-1, the V gene TRBV6-2 or TRBV6-3; 8 nucleotides line up with TRBD2. V gave up 5 bases and J gave up 14 bases; unmatched junction bases: 8. The CDR3 is made up of 12 amino acids. Germline V gene lookup returns CDR1 MNHEY and CDR2 SVGEGT. CDR3 nucleotide sequence: TGTGCCAGCAGTAGGCGGGAGGCTATTAAGTTCTTC. Its translation: CASSRREAIKFF.

The chain combines TRBV18 with TRBJ1-2, with a possible D match to TRBD1 (5 bases). This CDR3 has 13 amino acids. CDR1 and CDR2 from the germline V gene are KGHSH and LQKENI. Trimming cost V 3 bases and J 7 bases, with 12 bases left between them. In DNA form, the CDR3 reads TGTGCCAGCTCACCGCGAGGGGTCCTTGGCTACACCTTC. Encoded protein: CASSPRGVLGYTF.

The rearrangement joins TRBV7-2 to TRBJ2-7; maybe TRBD2 (6 bases). Trimming shortened V by 1 base and J by 4 bases, and 14 bases separated the two germline ends. This CDR3 region has 15 residues. Germline CDR1 and CDR2: SGHTA and FQGNSA. CDR3 in DNA: TGTGCCAGCAGCTTAGTGCGGAGGGCCGGGTACGAGCAGTACTTC. It encodes CASSLVRRAGYEQYF.

The V gene is TRBV27, the J gene TRBJ2-3; TRBD1 aligns across 11 bases. CDR1 MNHEY and CDR2 SMNVEV come from the germline V gene (reference sequence). The CDR3 has 16 residues. J was trimmed by 3 bases and V by 2 bases; bases with no gene match: 4. The DNA of the CDR3 is TGTGCCAGCAGTTTAAGAGGGACAGGGGGAACAGATACGCAGTATTTT. Protein sequence: CASSLRGTGGTDTQYF.

CDR3 sequence: CATADREAPLHF. The CDR3, as DNA: TGTGCCACCGCCGACCGGGAGGCACCCCTCCACTTT. The genes are TRBV21-1 and TRBJ1-6. TRBV21-1 is a known pseudogene. This CDR3 contains 12 residues.

The chain combines TRBV24-1 with TRBJ2-3; D is possibly TRBD2 (6 bases). The CDR3 runs to 15 residues. Per the germline V gene, CDR1 is KGHDR and CDR2 is SFDVKD. V lost 3 bases to trimming and J lost 0 bases, with 9 bases between them. The CDR3 is CATSDPGTSTDTQYF. The DNA for the CDR3 is TGTGCCACCAGTGATCCCGGGACTAGCACAGATACGCAGTATTTT.

J is TRBJ2-7 and V is TRBV5-4; either TRBD1 or TRBD2 may supply D (5 bases each). The germline V gene has CDR1 SGHNT and CDR2 YYREEE (reference sequence). The CDR3 runs to 14 residues. The V and J ends lost 4 bases and 0 bases respectively, with 11 bases between them. The CDR3 is CASSGGGSSYEQYF. DNA for the CDR3: TGTGCCAGCAGCGGGGGTGGAAGCTCCTACGAGCAGTACTTC.

The genes are TRBV9 and TRBJ2-2; possible D gene TRBD1, 5 bases. V shed 0 bases and J shed 6 bases, with 15 bases lying between them. In germline, CDR1 is SGDLS, CDR2 YYNGEE. The CDR3 is 16 residues long. Here the CDR3 reads CASSVGAGNMAGELFF. As DNA, the CDR3 is TGTGCCAGCAGCGTAGGTGCAGGGAACATGGCCGGGGAGCTGTTTTTT.